Here is one T cell receptor (beta chain) with its context. Antigen unknown. The sample is drawn from a study of T cell responses to AZD1222 COVID-19 vaccine. General observations from the study: Breadth and depth of Spike-specific TCRs rose after two AZD1222 doses. Repertoires in all cases were sampled only once the peak T cell response had passed. White British ancestry dominated among donors, who included more females, and clonal diversity was possibly underestimated. Nearly half of unique spike-specific TCRs reportedly avoided B.1.351 and B.1.1.7 mutated regions.

Assay: immunoSEQ multiplex PCR; the TCRdb copy retains only in-frame clones and omits some. Found here are about 140,000 clones, about 92% of them singletons; the top ten hold more than 0.85%. The CDR3 spans 14 residues. Germline V gene sequence: CDR1 MGHRA, CDR2 YSYEKL. The V gene lost 4 bases and the J gene lost 4 bases, with 11 bases spanning the gap. J is TRBJ2-1 and V is TRBV4-1; a weak D match, TRBD2 (5 bases). The clonotype was recovered from an adult in good health. Here the sequenced sample was peripheral blood, taken on day 0 of MenACWY control vaccination. The CDR3 DNA is TGCGCCAGCAGCCGACCACTAGTTTACAATGAGCAGTTCTTC. Its protein is CASSRPLVYNEQFF.